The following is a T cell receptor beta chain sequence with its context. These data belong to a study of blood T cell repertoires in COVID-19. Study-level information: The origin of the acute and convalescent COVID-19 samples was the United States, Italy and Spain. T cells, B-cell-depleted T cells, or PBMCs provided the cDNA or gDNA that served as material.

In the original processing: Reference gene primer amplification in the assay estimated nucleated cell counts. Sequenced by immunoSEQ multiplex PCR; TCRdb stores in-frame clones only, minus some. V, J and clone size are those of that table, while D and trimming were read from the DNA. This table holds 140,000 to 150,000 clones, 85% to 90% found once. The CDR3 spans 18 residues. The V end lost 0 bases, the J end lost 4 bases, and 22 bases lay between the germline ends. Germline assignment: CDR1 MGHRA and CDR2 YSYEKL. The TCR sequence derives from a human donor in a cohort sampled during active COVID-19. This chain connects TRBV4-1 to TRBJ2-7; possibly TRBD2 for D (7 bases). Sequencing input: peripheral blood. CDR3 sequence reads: CASSQELGGRQVIYEQYF. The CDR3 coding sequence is TGCGCCAGCAGCCAAGAACTGGGGGGGCGGCAGGTAATTTACGAGCAGTACTTC.